The 28 T cell receptor beta chains reported below all come from one sample, sequenced in a study of CD8+ T cells in alopecia areata. Sequencing templates came from extracted RNA that was reverse transcribed into cDNA. Clones were read by immunoSEQ multiplex PCR, and TCRdb kept only the in-frame ones, dropping some. Of 200,000 to 250,000 clones listed, under 80% are singletons. The sequencing used CD4+ T cells sorted from blood, collected at week 0. These receptors were obtained from a human donor with alopecia areata.

The V call is TRBV19, the J call TRBJ2-4; D is ambiguous. The germline V gene has CDR1 LNHDA and CDR2 SQIVND (reference sequence). Trimming left V 5 bases short and J 9 bases short, with 14 bases between. CDR3 size: 13 residues. DNA of the CDR3: TGTGCCAGTAGTGGCCCTTACATGAGCATTCAGTACTTC. This encodes CASSGPYMSIQYF.

J is TRBJ1-1 and V is TRBV4-3; TRBD1 matches at 7 bases. The CDR3 contains 14 residues. Germline V gene sequence: CDR1 LGHNA, CDR2 YSLEER. V shed 1 base and J 2 bases; nucleotides not matched to a gene: 1. The CDR3 loop reads CASSQGQGNTEAFF. DNA of the CDR3: TGCGCCAGCAGCCAAGGACAGGGAAACACTGAAGCTTTCTTT.

This chain joins TRBV9 and TRBJ1-6, with D possibly matching TRBD1 (5 bases). Trimming cost V 10 bases and J 4 bases, with 15 bases left between them. The CDR3 contains 14 residues. Germline CDR1 SGDLS, CDR2 YYNGEE. CDR3 region: CAGQGERYNSPLHF. The CDR3 DNA reads TGTGCCGGGCAGGGAGAGAGGTATAATTCACCCCTCCACTTT.

This chain joins TRBV5-1 and TRBJ1-1; D not resolved. The V gene lost 0 bases and the J gene lost 8 bases, with 8 bases spanning the gap. The CDR3 is 12 amino acids. Germline V gene data show CDR1 as SGHRS and CDR2 as YFSETQ. The CDR3 sequence: CASSLAREEAFF. The DNA for the CDR3 is TGCGCCAGCAGCTTGGCCCGAGAAGAAGCTTTCTTT.

This clone was found a few times. V is TRBV6-5 and J is TRBJ1-5; 7 bases align to TRBD1. The CDR3 has 13 residues. V lost 7 bases, J lost 7 bases, and 7 bases stayed unmatched. CDR1 and CDR2 from the germline V gene are MNHEY and SVGAGI. CDR3 nucleotides: TGTGCCAGCAAGATGACAGGGAACCAGCCCCAGCATTTT. This encodes CASKMTGNQPQHF.

V and J are TRBV30 and TRBJ2-4; the match to TRBD2 covers 9 bases. V shed 1 base, J shed 6 bases, and the junction held 7 bases outside the gene matches. The CDR3 runs to 15 residues. CDR1 GTSNPN and CDR2 SVGIG come from the germline V gene (reference sequence). The CDR3 reads CAWSARGGPRNIQYF. As DNA, the CDR3 is TGTGCCTGGAGTGCGCGGGGGGGCCCCCGAAACATTCAGTACTTC.

The gene calls are TRBV6-6 and TRBJ2-5; D might be TRBD1 (5 bases). The CDR3 runs to 11 residues. Germline V gene data show CDR1 as MNHNY and CDR2 as SVGAGI (reference sequence). The V gene lost 10 bases and the J gene lost 4 bases, with 10 bases spanning the gap. The CDR3 nucleotides read TGTGCCACCTCCAGGGTAGAGACCCAGTACTTC. Translating gives CATSRVETQYF.

CDR3 nucleotide sequence: TGTGCCAGCAGGCGGGACAGGGGCGAGACCCAGTTCTTC. Translated, it gives CASRRDRGETQFF. This chain joins TRBV2 and TRBJ2-1, with 10 bases lining up with TRBD1. Trimming took 6 bases from V and 13 from J; bases not matched to a gene: 9. Germline V gene lookup returns CDR1 SNHLY and CDR2 FYNNEI. The CDR3 extends over 13 amino acids.

The chain recombines TRBV5-6 with TRBJ1-1; D may be TRBD1 (6 bases). Trimming stripped 5 bases from V and 11 bases from J, with 19 bases between. Germline values: CDR1 SGHDT, CDR2 YYEEEE. CDR3 length: 13 amino acids. CDR3 protein: CASSNRVLRFAFF. In nucleotides, the CDR3 is TGTGCCAGCAGTAACAGGGTTCTCCGCTTTGCTTTCTTT.

V usage is TRBV7-3 and J usage is TRBJ2-1; TRBD2 aligns across 11 bases. V gave up 5 bases and J gave up 7 bases; unmatched junction bases: 4. CDR3 length: 14 residues. Germline V CDR1 and CDR2: SGHTA, FQGTGA. CDR3 sequence: CASSPTSGTNEQFF. The CDR3 bases are TGTGCCAGCAGCCCGACTAGCGGGACGAATGAGCAGTTCTTC.

The gene calls are TRBV5-6 and TRBJ2-3; D is unclear. CDR1 SGHDT and CDR2 YYEEEE come from the germline V gene. The CDR3 has 14 residues. Trimming took 0 bases from V and 2 from J, leaving 7 bases between them. This CDR3 is CASSLVGPTDTQYF. The CDR3 DNA follows: TGTGCCAGCAGCTTGGTTGGACCCACAGATACGCAGTATTTT.

The chain recombines TRBV27 with TRBJ2-7; D possibly corresponds to TRBD1 (6 bases). Trimming shortened V by 5 bases and J by 0 bases, and 14 bases separated the two germline ends. This CDR3 has 15 amino acids. Germline values: CDR1 MNHEY, CDR2 SMNVEV (reference sequence). The CDR3 DNA reads as TGTGCCAGCAGTCCCGGACAGCCCAGCTCCTACGAGCAGTACTTC. It yields the protein CASSPGQPSSYEQYF.

This clone appeared once. The same CDR3 can be traced to other DNA sequences in this sample. The chain is built from TRBV2 and TRBJ2-7; D remains unclear. Trimming took off 6 bases at V and 1 base at J, with 4 bases between the two ends. The length of the CDR3 is 11 residues. Germline V gene sequence: CDR1 SNHLY, CDR2 FYNNEI. CDR3 nucleotide sequence: TGTGCCAGCAGACAATCCTACGAGCAGTACTTC. Translation gives CASRQSYEQYF.

J is TRBJ1-2 and V is TRBV30; 9 bases match TRBD1. Germline CDR1 GTSNPN, CDR2 SVGIG (reference sequence). V lost 3 bases and J lost 4; bases outside the gene matches: 6. The CDR3 covers 14 residues. DNA of the CDR3: TGTGCCTGGAGGGGACAGGGACCTTCCTATGGCTACACCTTC. Amino acid sequence: CAWRGQGPSYGYTF.

The V gene is TRBV5-6, the J gene TRBJ2-4; maybe TRBD2 (5 bases). V dropped 0 bases and J dropped 1 base, with 8 bases sitting between them. From germline, CDR1 is SGHDT and CDR2 YYEEEE. The CDR3 spans 15 residues. For the CDR3, the DNA is TGTGCCAGCAGCTTGGGAGGGTGGGCCAAAAACATTCAGTACTTC. It yields the protein CASSLGGWAKNIQYF.

This rearrangement joins TRBV4-1 to TRBJ2-7; 11 positions agree with TRBD2. With V trimmed by 3 bases and J by 0 bases, 7 bases remained unmatched. Per germline, CDR1 MGHRA and CDR2 YSYEKL. CDR3 length: 17 residues. CDR3 in amino acids: CASSHSLTSGGSYEQYF. The CDR3 DNA follows: TGCGCCAGCAGCCACTCCCTTACTAGCGGGGGCTCCTACGAGCAGTACTTC.

The gene calls are TRBV30 and TRBJ2-1, with 8 bases matching TRBD1. The CDR3 sequence is 11 residues long. Looked up from germline, CDR1 is GTSNPN and CDR2 is SVGIG (reference sequence). The J segment lost 8 bases and the V segment lost 3 bases, leaving 0 bases of the junction unmatched. The CDR3 DNA reads TGTGCCTGGAGGGACAGGGATGAGCAGTTCTTC. Amino acid sequence: CAWRDRDEQFF.

This clone was seen just once. This chain links TRBV5-6 with TRBJ1-5; 8 bases line up with TRBD1. CDR1 is SGHDT and CDR2 is YYEEEE in the germline V gene. CDR3 length: 15 amino acids. J was trimmed by 5 bases and V by 2 bases; bases with no gene match: 6. CDR3 DNA: TGTGCCAGCAGCTTCCAGGGGGCATGGGATCAGCCCCAGCATTTT. Its translation is CASSFQGAWDQPQHF.

The chain employs TRBV27 and TRBJ1-6; perhaps TRBD1 as D (6 bases). The CDR3 contains 12 residues. Trimming took 6 bases from V and 7 from J, leaving 7 bases between them. The germline V gene encodes CDR1 MNHEY and CDR2 SMNVEV (reference sequence). DNA for the CDR3: TGTGCCAGCAGGCAGGGGAATTCACCCCTCCACTTT. Translation: CASRQGNSPLHF.

As for this clone: An end of the junction differs from the germline gene, which may be a read error. The V call is TRBV23-1, the J call TRBJ2-1; D is undetermined. TRBV23-1 is classed as an ORF, of uncertain function. The CDR3 extends over 8 amino acids. The CDR3 DNA sequence: TGCGCCAGCAGTGGTGACCTCTTC. This codes for CASSGDLF.

This chain uses TRBV29-1 with TRBJ2-5; D remains unclear. CDR3 size: 12 residues. Germline V gene sequence: CDR1 SQVTM, CDR2 ANQGSEA. The ends were cut back, 7 bases at V and 6 bases at J, with 15 bases in the middle. CDR3 sequence: CSDLGPQKTQYF. DNA for the CDR3: TGCAGCGACCTCGGACCGCAGAAGACCCAGTACTTC. Full variable domain (missing parts from reference TRBV29-1 and TRBJ2-5): SAVISQKPSRDICQRGTSLTIQCQVDSQVTMMFWYRQQPGQSLTLIATANQGSEATYESGFVIDKFPISRPNLTFSTLTVSNMSPEDSSIYLCSDLGPQKTQYFGPGTRLLVL.

The rearrangement joins TRBV27 to TRBJ1-4, with D possibly being TRBD1 (5 bases). Trimming took 0 bases from V and 7 from J, leaving 12 bases between them. There are 15 residues in the CDR3. CDR1 and CDR2 (germline): MNHEY, SMNVEV (reference sequence). In nucleotides, the CDR3 is TGTGCCAGCAGTTTATCGTGGCAGGGAATTGAAAAACTGTTTTTT. It codes for CASSLSWQGIEKLFF.

This clone was seen more than once but under ten times. CDR3 DNA: TGCAGCGTTGCCCGACAGCCCCTAGAAGCTTTCTTT. Translation: CSVARQPLEAFF. The V gene is TRBV29-1, the J gene TRBJ1-1, with a weak D call TRBD1 (5 bases). V lost 4 bases and J 8 bases, leaving 14 bases between the germline ends. Germline V lookup: CDR1 SQVTM, CDR2 ANQGSEA. The CDR3 consists of 12 residues.

This clone was seen a few times. This rearrangement joins TRBV6-5 to TRBJ2-2; the D gene could be TRBD1 or TRBD2 (5 bases each). The CDR3 covers 14 residues. The germline V and J ends were trimmed by 1 base and 2 bases, with 5 bases remaining between them. Germline values: CDR1 MNHEY, CDR2 SVGAGI. The CDR3 coding sequence is TGTGCCAGCAGTTACTGGGACAACACCGGGGAGCTGTTTTTT. It specifies CASSYWDNTGELFF.

The rearrangement links TRBV7-6 to TRBJ1-6; TRBD1 might be the D (5 bases). Germline V gene lookup returns CDR1 SGHVS and CDR2 FNYEAQ. Deletions cut 3 bases from V and 9 bases from J, with 9 bases between. This CDR3 has 13 residues. The CDR3 DNA reads TGTGCCAGCAGCTTTGCAGGGACTTCACCCCTCCACTTT. Translating gives CASSFAGTSPLHF.

The chain joins TRBV23-1 to TRBJ1-5, with 11 bases fitting TRBD1. Being an ORF, TRBV23-1 has a function that is uncertain. V lost 3 bases, J lost 4 bases, and 8 bases stayed unmatched. The CDR3 totals 17 residues. CDR3 sequence reads: CASSHPDRGQPNQPQHF. DNA of the CDR3: TGCGCCAGCAGTCATCCGGACAGGGGGCAACCTAATCAGCCCCAGCATTTT.

The J gene is TRBJ2-7, the V gene TRBV25-1, with D possibly matching TRBD2 (6 bases). Germline V gives CDR1 MGHDK, CDR2 SYGVNS. V was trimmed by 8 bases and J by 1 base, leaving 12 bases between them. CDR3 length: 13 residues. CDR3 amino acids: CASSGTASYEQYF. CDR3 nucleotides: TGTGCCAGCTCCGGGACTGCTTCCTACGAGCAGTACTTC.

V usage is TRBV2 and J usage is TRBJ2-6; perhaps TRBD1 as D (6 bases). The CDR3 length is 13 residues. Germline V gene lookup returns CDR1 SNHLY and CDR2 FYNNEI. V was clipped by 6 bases and J by 4 bases, with 7 bases between them. The CDR3: CASRGTGANVLTF. In DNA form, the CDR3 reads TGTGCCAGCAGGGGGACAGGGGCCAACGTCCTGACTTTC.